Listed below are T cell receptor beta chains from one sample, sequenced in a study of beta chain features in type 1 diabetes. Sequencing was performed with immunoSEQ multiplex PCR; in TCRdb, only in-frame clones are kept and a portion is missing. This repertoire shows more than 300,000 clones, 10% to 15% found once; its top ten account for more than 0.015%. Source material: naive CD4+ T cells from blood. All receptors derive from a man aged 18 to 35 in good health. Each CDR3 is given with its conserved first and last residue. Each record gives: CDR3 DNA, CDR3 protein, D gene, clone size, V gene, J gene. The D gene is left open where the match is weak. Not all rows give a size; the values are once, few, many and, for expanded clones, a class.

TGTGCCAGCAGCCCCATAGCAGGGGGCGCGGAGACCCAGTACTTC,CASSPIAGGAETQYF,TRBD1,.,TRBV5-5,TRBJ2-5
TGTGCCAGCACCCCGACAGTGAGACAGGGGGACTCTGGGGCCAACGTCCTGACTTTC,CASTPTVRQGDSGANVLTF,TRBD1,few,TRBV6-7,TRBJ2-6
TGCGCCAGCCTTGGAGGGCCGAACACTGAAGCTTTCTTT,CASLGGPNTEAFF,.,few,TRBV10-2,TRBJ1-1
TGTGCCAGCTCACCCGCGGAGGGGACCTACGAGCAGTACTTC,CASSPAEGTYEQYF,.,few,TRBV18,TRBJ2-7
TGCGCCAGCAGCCTCCTAGCGGGAGCTTTCCACGAGCAGTACTTC,CASSLLAGAFHEQYF,TRBD2,.,TRBV4-3,TRBJ2-7
TGTGCCAGTAGTAAAGCTGACAGGCTCTACAATGAGCAGTTCTTC,CASSKADRLYNEQFF,.,few,TRBV19,TRBJ2-1
TGTGCCAGCAGCTTAGCGCCGGACAGGGGAGAGACCCAGTACTTC,CASSLAPDRGETQYF,TRBD1,few,TRBV7-9,TRBJ2-5
TGTGCCAGCGGGGGCGGACCTTTCAATGAGCAGTTCTTC,CASGGGPFNEQFF,.,.,TRBV9,TRBJ2-1
TGCGCCAGCAGGCCTACCCTAGCGGGAGGGTTTCATGAGCAGTTCTTC,CASRPTLAGGFHEQFF,TRBD2,few,TRBV5-1,TRBJ2-1
TGCGCCAGCAGCCAAGAACGAGGGCATTGGAACACTGAAGCTTTCTTT,CASSQERGHWNTEAFF,.,few,TRBV4-3,TRBJ1-1
TGTGCCAGTACCACGGAGGGAATACGCACAGATACGCAGTATTTT,CASTTEGIRTDTQYF,.,.,TRBV28,TRBJ2-3
TGTGCCAGCAGCTTGGACACGGGGAATAGGTACGAGCAGTACTTC,CASSLDTGNRYEQYF,.,few,TRBV5-4,TRBJ2-7
TGTGCCAGCAGTTTTGCCGGGGGACCTCAGCCCCAGCATTTT,CASSFAGGPQPQHF,.,.,TRBV28,TRBJ1-5
TGTGCCAGCAGTGCCCAACGGGCAGGGGAAGAGACCCAGTACTTC,CASSAQRAGEETQYF,.,.,TRBV6-1,TRBJ2-5
TGCGCCAGCAGCCAAGGTTCGCAGGGCTACGAGCAGTACTTC,CASSQGSQGYEQYF,.,few,TRBV4-3,TRBJ2-7
TGTGCCAGCAGTGCCAGTTCCTACAATGAGCAGTTCTTC,CASSASSYNEQFF,.,.,TRBV25-1,TRBJ2-1
TGTGCCAGCAGTTTACAGGCCTATAGCAATCAGCCCCAGCATTTT,CASSLQAYSNQPQHF,.,.,TRBV28,TRBJ1-5
TGTGCCAGCAGCTTACGTGGGGGGACCCAAGAGACCCAGTACTTC,CASSLRGGTQETQYF,.,.,TRBV7-3,TRBJ2-5
TGTGCCAGCAGCCCCCGGGGGGGGGACACAGATACGCAGTATTTT,CASSPRGGDTDTQYF,TRBD2,.,TRBV7-3,TRBJ2-3
TGTGCCAGCAGCTCGCCGAGGTACCCTGGTGGAAATTCACCCCTCCACTTT,CASSSPRYPGGNSPLHF,.,.,TRBV7-9,TRBJ1-6
TGCGCCAGCAGCCCGGCGGGGGAGCAGCCCCAGCATTTT,CASSPAGEQPQHF,.,few,TRBV5-1,TRBJ1-5
TGCGCCAGCAGCCAAGGACTAGGCAATGAGCAGTTCTTC,CASSQGLGNEQFF,.,few,TRBV4-1,TRBJ2-1
TGTGCCTGGAGTGTAACGGGGAACCCCCACGAGCAGTACTTC,CAWSVTGNPHEQYF,.,.,TRBV30,TRBJ2-7
TGTGCCAGCAGCCGAAGACAGGCGCAGGAGGCTTTCTTT,CASSRRQAQEAFF,.,few,TRBV7-2,TRBJ1-1
TGTGCCAGCAGCTTAGCGGTGACAGCCTCCTACGAGCAGTACTTC,CASSLAVTASYEQYF,.,few,TRBV7-2,TRBJ2-7
TGTGCCAGCAGATTGCTAGCGAACACCGGGGAGCTGTTTTTT,CASRLLANTGELFF,.,.,TRBV27,TRBJ2-2
TGTGCCAGCAGCCCCATGAGGGGGGGCGCGGCTTTCTTT,CASSPMRGGAAFF,.,few,TRBV11-1,TRBJ1-1
TGTGCCAGTAGCTTCCGGGACAGGCCACTCTATGGCTACACCTTC,CASSFRDRPLYGYTF,TRBD1,.,TRBV19,TRBJ1-2
TGTGCCATCAGTGAGTCGGGCCACCCAACCGGGGAGCTGTTTTTT,CAISESGHPTGELFF,.,.,TRBV10-3,TRBJ2-2
TGTGCCTGGAGTGTTTCTGGAGGACAGAGAAATTATGGCTACACCTTC,CAWSVSGGQRNYGYTF,.,few,TRBV30,TRBJ1-2
TGTGCCATCAGTGACGGGACAGGGGACGAGCAGTACTTC,CAISDGTGDEQYF,TRBD1,few,TRBV10-3,TRBJ2-7
TGCAGCGTCCCCAGAGGCGGGAGGACAGATACGCAGTATTTT,CSVPRGGRTDTQYF,TRBD2,few,TRBV29-1,TRBJ2-3
TGTGCCAGCAGTTACCCCCCTCGGGGATCGGTGGAGACCCAGTACTTC,CASSYPPRGSVETQYF,.,.,TRBV6-5,TRBJ2-5
TGCAGCGTTGTCACGGACAGGGGGCCAGATACGCAGTATTTT,CSVVTDRGPDTQYF,TRBD1,.,TRBV29-1,TRBJ2-3
TGTGCCAGCAGTTTAGCGCAGGGGCGGGAGACCCAGTACTTC,CASSLAQGRETQYF,.,few,TRBV27,TRBJ2-5
TGCAGCGTTGAAGGGACAGGGGGCGGGACAGATACGCAGTATTTT,CSVEGTGGGTDTQYF,TRBD1,.,TRBV29-1,TRBJ2-3